This T cell receptor beta chain derives from a study of OX40 agonist ivuxolimab in advanced cancers. About the study: One patient with hepatocellular carcinoma and two with cutaneous melanoma, three in all, had partial responses.

The CDR3 spans 15 residues. The germline CDR1 and CDR2 sequences are SQVTM and ANQGSEA. The V end lost 5 bases, the J end lost 0 bases, and 17 bases lay between the germline ends. Measured with immunoSEQ multiplex PCR; TCRdb has only the in-frame clones, and not every one. This sample has roughly 53,000 clones, with about 88% found just once. Source: CD4+ or CD8+ T cells sorted from blood, taken in a trial of the OX40 agonist ivuxolimab. The chain recombines TRBV29-1 with TRBJ2-7; D is perhaps TRBD1 or TRBD2 (5 bases each). This receptor was obtained from an adult with an advanced solid tumor such as melanoma, head and neck, liver or kidney cancer. The CDR3 protein is CSVSSGTGLSYEQYF. In nucleotides, the CDR3 is TGCAGCGTTTCCTCGGGCACGGGGCTCTCCTACGAGCAGTACTTC.